The text below deals with one T cell receptor (beta chain). Antigen unknown. The data originate from a study of lymphopenia after photon versus proton radiotherapy. Sequenced by immunoSEQ multiplex PCR; TCRdb stores in-frame clones only, minus some. The sample contains roughly 30,000 clones, about nine tenths of which appear only once. The junction had 14 bases not matched to a gene; V was cut back by 5 bases and J by 4 bases. CDR3 size: 17 residues. In germline, CDR1 is SGHTA, CDR2 FQGTGA. Findings of the study overall: Only patients who died were analyzed for survival; proton advantage is unproven. Under photons, naive T cells and diversity fell while effector/memory populations rose.

V usage is TRBV7-3 and J usage is TRBJ2-1, with TRBD2 matching over 7 bases. The source was peripheral blood, collected from a patient treated with photon-based radiotherapy. This TCR was recovered from a woman between 50 and 59 years old with pancreatic cancer. Here the CDR3 reads CASSKSPLAGDYNEQFF. The CDR3 DNA follows: TGTGCCAGCAGCAAATCTCCGCTCGCGGGAGATTACAATGAGCAGTTCTTC.